This T cell receptor (beta chain) was sequenced during a study of blood T cell repertoires in COVID-19 (dated by TCRdb to 2019 to 2021). Regarding the complete study: Collaborator samples came from the United States, Italy and Spain and covered acute and convalescent phases of COVID-19. Sample metadata almost always included a de-identified subject ID, COVID-19 status, age in years and sex. The repertoires were made available in a free public database intended to serve as a resource for research on the immune response to SARS-CoV-2. The material from the prospective study consisted of cDNA or gDNA derived from T cells, B-cell-depleted T cells, or PBMCs. The dataset comprised deeply sampled blood TCRbeta repertoires from subjects exposed to, actively infected with, or recovered from COVID-19. Where available, HLA class I and class II types were taken from metadata supplied by the sample provider and were not determined by assay-based typing. Samples were obtained from the ongoing ImmuneRACE study (first 160 participants) and from 1,254 subjects provided by 6 global collaborators. The paper as a whole reports these results and caveats: How much clinical and demographic metadata was included differed by source and by participant, and the metadata was provided uncurated.

Concerning this clone itself: Its antigen is not yet known. Base qualities are not provided; no much larger clone lies one nucleotide away.

TCRbeta CDR3 regions were amplified from genomic DNA using the immunoSEQ Assay, a bias-controlled multiplex PCR. The study's processing was this. Nucleated cell counts per sample were estimated from amplification of reference gene primers within the assay. Sequence reads were collapsed and filtered to measure the absolute abundance of every unique TCRbeta CDR3 rearrangement. Productive Simpson clonality was computed per sample as the square root of Simpson's diversity index over productive rearrangements. As stored in TCRdb, this immuneACCESS dataset retains in-frame rearrangements with V and J assigned. A fraction of the clones does not appear; measured against another copy, unresolved V genes explain less than half of the discrepancy, and the remainder lacks a known reason. That table furnishes V, J and clone size, whereas the DNA furnished D and trimming. The sample includes fewer than 500,000 clones, with 70% to 90% observed a single time. The ten largest clones add up to around 1.8% of the sample.

V drops 0 bases and J drops 0 bases, leaving 12 bases in between. Inclusive of the bounding cysteine and phenylalanine, the CDR3 is 17 residues long. Just the 51-base CDR3 DNA is kept, in frame starting at base 1. CDR1 and CDR2 are drawn from the germline V gene: LGHNA, YNFKEQ. Participants in the prospective study were enrolled through a virtual design, were aged 18 to 89 years, and lived in 24 United States geographic areas. In the prospective study, cohorts were assigned on the basis of participant-reported clinical history obtained from a screening survey and a study questionnaire. Mobile phlebotomists in the prospective study collected whole blood, serum and a nasopharyngeal or oropharyngeal swab from every participant. Prospective study participants could optionally give additional blood draws and questionnaires over an approximately two-month period. Before DNA extraction, blood samples from the prospective study were shipped at room temperature or frozen.

Sequencing input: PBMCs or T cells enriched from blood (not recorded which). The rearrangement combines TRBV4-2 with TRBJ2-1; the D gene is perhaps TRBD2, from 5 matching bases. The clonotype was recovered from a woman between 18 and 29 years old with acute COVID-19. The CDR3 loop reads CASSQDNAGSSYNEQFF. The DNA sequence follows: TGTGCCAGCAGCCAAGATAACGCGGGCAGCTCCTACAATGAGCAGTTCTTC.